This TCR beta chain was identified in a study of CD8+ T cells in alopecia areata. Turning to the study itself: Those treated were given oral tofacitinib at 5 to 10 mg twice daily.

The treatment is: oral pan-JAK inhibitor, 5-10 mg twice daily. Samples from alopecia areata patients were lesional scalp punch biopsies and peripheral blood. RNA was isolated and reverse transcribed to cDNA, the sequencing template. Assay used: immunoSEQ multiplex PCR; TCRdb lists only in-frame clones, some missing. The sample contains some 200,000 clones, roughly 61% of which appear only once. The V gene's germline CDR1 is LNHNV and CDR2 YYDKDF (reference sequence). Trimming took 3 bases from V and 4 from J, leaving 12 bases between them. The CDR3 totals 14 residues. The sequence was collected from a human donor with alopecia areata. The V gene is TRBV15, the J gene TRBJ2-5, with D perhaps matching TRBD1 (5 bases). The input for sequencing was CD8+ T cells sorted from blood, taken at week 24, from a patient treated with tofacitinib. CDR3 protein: CATSRDRGGETQYF. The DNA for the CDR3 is TGTGCCACCAGCAGGGATAGGGGTGGAGAGACCCAGTACTTC.